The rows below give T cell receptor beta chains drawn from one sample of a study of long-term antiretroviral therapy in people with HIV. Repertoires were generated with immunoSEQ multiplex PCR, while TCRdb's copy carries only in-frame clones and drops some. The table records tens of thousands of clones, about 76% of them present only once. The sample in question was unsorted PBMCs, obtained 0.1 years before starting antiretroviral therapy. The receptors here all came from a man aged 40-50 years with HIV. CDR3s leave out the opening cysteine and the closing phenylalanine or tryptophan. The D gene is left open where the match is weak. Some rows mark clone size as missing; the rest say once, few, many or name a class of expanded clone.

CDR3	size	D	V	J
ASSLRLAGGDEQY	NA	TRBD2	TRBV7-2	TRBJ2-7
ASSQADSYEQY	NA	NA	TRBV14	TRBJ2-7
ASSPPGRGTGNEQF	NA	NA	TRBV9	TRBJ2-1
ASSPYRDHTGELF	NA	NA	TRBV7-8	TRBJ2-2
ASSLGTAGTEAF	few	NA	TRBV4-3	TRBJ1-1
SARAGYGYT	few	NA	TRBV20-1	TRBJ1-2
ASSPTDALRTQY	NA	NA	TRBV18	TRBJ2-5
ASKGQPRDEQF	NA	NA	TRBV9	TRBJ2-1
ASRGVGQLNTEAF	once	NA	TRBV28	TRBJ1-1
ASSYGPRGEQY	NA	TRBD2	TRBV6-5	TRBJ2-7
ASSFFSGRLLGYT	NA	NA	TRBV28	TRBJ1-2
ASSVKGYYTDTQY	NA	NA	TRBV9	TRBJ2-3
ASSQSARGNEQF	NA	NA	TRBV23-1	TRBJ2-1
ASSFSSASGHQPQH	few	NA	TRBV27	TRBJ1-5
ASSFLAGAYEQY	NA	TRBD2	TRBV7-2	TRBJ2-7
ASSLAIKGSYNEQF	NA	NA	TRBV5-4	TRBJ2-1
ASSWRHLPLH	NA	NA	TRBV28	TRBJ1-6
ASRISGTENEKLF	few	TRBD1	TRBV28	TRBJ1-4
ASTAYGGGQY	NA	NA	TRBV2	TRBJ2-7
ASSSRDRYEQY	NA	NA	TRBV5-4	TRBJ2-7
ASSVGFRTYEQY	NA	NA	TRBV19	TRBJ2-7
ASSPWDVDEQY	NA	NA	TRBV6-1	TRBJ2-7
ASSLTVLNSPLH	few	NA	TRBV7-3	TRBJ1-6
ASSEQGTGANVLT	NA	NA	TRBV2	TRBJ2-6
ASSEVGQGRGEQPQH	NA	TRBD1	TRBV6-1	TRBJ1-5
ASSATGTKPYEQY	NA	TRBD2	TRBV9	TRBJ2-7